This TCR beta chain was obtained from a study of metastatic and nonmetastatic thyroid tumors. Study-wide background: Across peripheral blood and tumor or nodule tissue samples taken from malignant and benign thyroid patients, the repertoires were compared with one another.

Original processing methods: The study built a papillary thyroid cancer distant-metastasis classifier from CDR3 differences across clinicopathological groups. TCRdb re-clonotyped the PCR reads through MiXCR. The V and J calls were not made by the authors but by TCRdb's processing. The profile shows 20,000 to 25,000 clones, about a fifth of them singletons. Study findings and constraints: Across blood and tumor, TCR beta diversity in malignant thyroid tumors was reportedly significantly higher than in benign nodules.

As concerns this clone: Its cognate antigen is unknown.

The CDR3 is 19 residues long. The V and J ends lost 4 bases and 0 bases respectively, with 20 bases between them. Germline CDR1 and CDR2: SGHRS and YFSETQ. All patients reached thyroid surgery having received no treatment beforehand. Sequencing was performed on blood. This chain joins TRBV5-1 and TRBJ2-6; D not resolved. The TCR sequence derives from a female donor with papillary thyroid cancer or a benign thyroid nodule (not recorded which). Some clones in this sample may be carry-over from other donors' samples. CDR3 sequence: CASSLGRILPSSGANVLTF. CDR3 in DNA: TGCGCCAGCAGCCTAGGACGTATCCTCCCTAGCTCTGGGGCCAACGTCCTGACTTTC.